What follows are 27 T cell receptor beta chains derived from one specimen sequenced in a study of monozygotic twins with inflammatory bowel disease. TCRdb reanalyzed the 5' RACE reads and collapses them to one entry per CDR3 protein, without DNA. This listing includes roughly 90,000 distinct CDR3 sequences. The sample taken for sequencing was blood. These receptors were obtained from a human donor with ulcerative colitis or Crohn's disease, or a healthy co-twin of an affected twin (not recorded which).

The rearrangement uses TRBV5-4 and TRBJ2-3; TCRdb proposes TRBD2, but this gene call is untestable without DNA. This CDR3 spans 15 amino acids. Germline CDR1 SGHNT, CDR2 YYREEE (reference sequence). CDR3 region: CASSLQGLAGDTQYF.

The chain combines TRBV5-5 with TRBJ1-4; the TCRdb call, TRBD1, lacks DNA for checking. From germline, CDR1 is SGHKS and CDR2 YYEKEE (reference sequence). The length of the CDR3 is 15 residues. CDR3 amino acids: CASSQSRSRGEKLFF.

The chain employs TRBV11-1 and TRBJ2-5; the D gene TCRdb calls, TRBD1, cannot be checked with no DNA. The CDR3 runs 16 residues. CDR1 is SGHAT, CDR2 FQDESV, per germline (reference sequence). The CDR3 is CASSFGTGGGGETQYF.

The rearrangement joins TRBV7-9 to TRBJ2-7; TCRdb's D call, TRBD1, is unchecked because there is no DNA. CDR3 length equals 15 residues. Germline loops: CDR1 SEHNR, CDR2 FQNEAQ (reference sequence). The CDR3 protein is CASSFGFGGSYEQYF. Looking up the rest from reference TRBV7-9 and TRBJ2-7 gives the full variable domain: DTGVSQNPRHKITKRGQNVTFRCDPISEHNRLYWYRQTLGQGPEFLTYFQNEAQLEKSRLLSDRFSAERPKGSFSTLEIQRTEQGDSAMYLCASSFGFGGSYEQYFGPGTRLTVT.

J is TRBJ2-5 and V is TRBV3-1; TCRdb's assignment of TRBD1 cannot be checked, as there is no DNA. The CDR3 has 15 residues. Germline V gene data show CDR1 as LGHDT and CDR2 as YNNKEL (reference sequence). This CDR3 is CASSPQQGNQETQYF.

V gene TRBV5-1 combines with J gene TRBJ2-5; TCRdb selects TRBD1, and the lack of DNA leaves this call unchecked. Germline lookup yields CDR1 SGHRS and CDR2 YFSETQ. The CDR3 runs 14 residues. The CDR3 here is CASSLTGSQETQYF.

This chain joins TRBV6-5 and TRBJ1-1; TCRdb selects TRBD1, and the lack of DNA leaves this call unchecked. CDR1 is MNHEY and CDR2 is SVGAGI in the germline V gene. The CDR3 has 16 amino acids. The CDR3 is CASSYSWGVANTEAFF.

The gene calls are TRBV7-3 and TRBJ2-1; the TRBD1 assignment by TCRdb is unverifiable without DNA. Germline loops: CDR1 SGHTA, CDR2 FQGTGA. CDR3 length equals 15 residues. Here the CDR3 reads CASSLTLRGQGEQFF.

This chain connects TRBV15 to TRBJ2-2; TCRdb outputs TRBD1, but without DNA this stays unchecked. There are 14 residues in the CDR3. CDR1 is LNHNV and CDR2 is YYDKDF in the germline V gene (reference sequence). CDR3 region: CATSKGQVTGELFF.

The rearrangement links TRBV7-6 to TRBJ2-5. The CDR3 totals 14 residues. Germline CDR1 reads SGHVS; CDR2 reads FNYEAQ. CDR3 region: CASSLSLTQETQYF.

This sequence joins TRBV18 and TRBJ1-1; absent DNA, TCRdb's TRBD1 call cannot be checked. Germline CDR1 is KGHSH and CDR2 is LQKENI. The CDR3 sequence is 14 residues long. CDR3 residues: CASSPERGFTEAFF.

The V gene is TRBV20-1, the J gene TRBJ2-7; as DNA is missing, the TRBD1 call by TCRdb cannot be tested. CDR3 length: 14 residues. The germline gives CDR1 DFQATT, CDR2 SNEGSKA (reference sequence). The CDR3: CSARDPGSSYEQYF.

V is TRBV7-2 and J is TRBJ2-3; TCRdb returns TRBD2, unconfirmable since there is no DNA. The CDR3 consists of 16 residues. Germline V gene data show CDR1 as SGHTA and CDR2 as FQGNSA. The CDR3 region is CASSTRTSGITDTQYF.

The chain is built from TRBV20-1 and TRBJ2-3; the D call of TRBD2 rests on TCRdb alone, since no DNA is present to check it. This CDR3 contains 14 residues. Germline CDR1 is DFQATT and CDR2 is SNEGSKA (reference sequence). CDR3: CSARTSGGRDTQYF.

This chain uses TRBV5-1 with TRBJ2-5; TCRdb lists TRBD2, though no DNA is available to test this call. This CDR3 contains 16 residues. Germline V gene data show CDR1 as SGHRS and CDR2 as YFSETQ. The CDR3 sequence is CASSLALAGARETQYF.

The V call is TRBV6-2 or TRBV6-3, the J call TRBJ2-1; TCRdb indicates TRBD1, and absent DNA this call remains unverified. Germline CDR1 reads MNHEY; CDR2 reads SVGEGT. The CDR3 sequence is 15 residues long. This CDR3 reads CASSIGQTSYNEQFF.

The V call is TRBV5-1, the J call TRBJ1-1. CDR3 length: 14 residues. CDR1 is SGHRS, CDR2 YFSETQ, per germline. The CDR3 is CASSLALGNTEAFF. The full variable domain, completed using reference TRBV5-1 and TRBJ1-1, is KAGVTQTPRYLIKTRGQQVTLSCSPISGHRSVSWYQQTPGQGLQFLFEYFSETQRNKGNFPGRFSGRQFSNSRSEMNVSTLELGDSALYLCASSLALGNTEAFFGQGTRLTVV.

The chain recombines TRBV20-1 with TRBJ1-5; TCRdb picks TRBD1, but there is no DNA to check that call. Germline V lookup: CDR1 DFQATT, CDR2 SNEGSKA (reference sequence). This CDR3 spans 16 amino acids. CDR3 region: CSASQRQGVANQPQHF.

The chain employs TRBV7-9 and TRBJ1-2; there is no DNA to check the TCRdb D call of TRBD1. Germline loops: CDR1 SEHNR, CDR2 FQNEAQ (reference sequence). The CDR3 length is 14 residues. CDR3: CASSRGQGPDGYTF.

CDR3: CASSPPGTSGGTDTQYF. The chain carries TRBV7-3 and TRBJ2-3; the TRBD2 assignment by TCRdb is unverifiable without DNA. The CDR3 sequence is 17 residues long. Germline V lookup: CDR1 SGHTA, CDR2 FQGTGA.

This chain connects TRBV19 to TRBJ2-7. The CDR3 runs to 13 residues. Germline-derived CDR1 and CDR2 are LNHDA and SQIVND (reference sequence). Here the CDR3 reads CASSMESSYEQYF.

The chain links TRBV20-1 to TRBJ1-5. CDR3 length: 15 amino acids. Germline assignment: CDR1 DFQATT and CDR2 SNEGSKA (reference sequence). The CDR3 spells CSAFRHPYSNQPQHF.

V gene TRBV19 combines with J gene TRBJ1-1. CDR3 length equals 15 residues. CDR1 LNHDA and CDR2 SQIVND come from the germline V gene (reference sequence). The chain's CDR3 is CASSISDRLNTEAFF.

This CDR3 is CASSYPVTGWETQYF. The chain employs TRBV3-1 and TRBJ2-5; TCRdb's D call of TRBD1 is untestable without DNA. CDR1 and CDR2 (germline): LGHDT, YNNKEL (reference sequence). The CDR3 sequence is 15 residues long.

Here the CDR3 reads CASSTRDRGPYNSPLHF. The chain uses TRBV7-6 and TRBJ1-6; absent DNA, TCRdb's TRBD1 call cannot be checked. The CDR3 covers 17 residues. Germline V gene data show CDR1 as SGHVS and CDR2 as FNYEAQ.

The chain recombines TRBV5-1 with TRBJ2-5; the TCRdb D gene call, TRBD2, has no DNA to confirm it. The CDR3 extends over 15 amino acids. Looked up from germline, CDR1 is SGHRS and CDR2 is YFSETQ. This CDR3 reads CASSGGTHSQETQYF.

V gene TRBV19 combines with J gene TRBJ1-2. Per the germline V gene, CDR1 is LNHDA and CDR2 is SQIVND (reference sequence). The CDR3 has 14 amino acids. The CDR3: CASWARTSGDGYTF.